Listed below are T cell receptor beta chains from one sample, sequenced in a study of shared clonotypes between healthy human individuals. Data came from immunoSEQ multiplex PCR; TCRdb stores just in-frame clones and leaves some out. This repertoire shows roughly 2.2 million clones, 85% to 95% found once; its top ten account for under 0.45%. The sample consisted of naive CD4+ T cells from PBMCs. The receptors shown here come from a man aged 18 to 30 in good health. Some clones in this sample may be carry-over from other donors' samples. CDR3s include the opening cysteine and the closing phenylalanine or tryptophan. The D gene is left open where the match is weak. For some rows the clone size is stated as once, few or many, or as a class when expanded; others skip it.

V gene	clone size	D gene	J gene	CDR3 DNA	CDR3 protein
TRBV5-6	NA	TRBD2	TRBJ2-4	TGTGCCAGCAGCAAACTAGCGGGAGGGTTTAACATTCAGTACTTC	CASSKLAGGFNIQYF
TRBV7-3	NA	TRBD1	TRBJ1-2	TGTGCCAGCAGCTCCAGGGGGCCCCCTGATGAGGGCTACACCTTC	CASSSRGPPDEGYTF
TRBV5-4	NA	NA	TRBJ1-2	TGTGCCAGCAGCTCCCTAAAGTGGGGAAATGGCTACACCTTC	CASSSLKWGNGYTF
TRBV18	NA	NA	TRBJ1-4	TGTGCCAGCTCACCACCCGGGGCGAGGGGTGAAAAACTGTTTTTT	CASSPPGARGEKLFF
TRBV19	NA	TRBD2	TRBJ2-7	TGTGCCGTAGCGGGACCCTACGAGCAGTACTTC	CAVAGPYEQYF
TRBV5-4	NA	NA	TRBJ2-5	TGTGCCAGCAGCCCGGATGGCCGTCAAGAGACCCAGTACTTC	CASSPDGRQETQYF
TRBV5-1	NA	NA	TRBJ2-1	TGCGCCAGCCGGGCGGCTGACTCCTACAATGAGCAGTTCTTC	CASRAADSYNEQFF
TRBV5-4	NA	TRBD2	TRBJ2-7	TGTGCCAGCAGCTTAGGCGGGAGAGTGAACGAGCAGTACTTC	CASSLGGRVNEQYF
TRBV30	NA	TRBD1	TRBJ1-5	TGTGCCTGGAGTGTAGGGACAGGGCGTCAGCCCCAGCATTTT	CAWSVGTGRQPQHF
TRBV27	NA	NA	TRBJ1-6	TGTGCCAGCAGTTTAGCCCTGGCTGCGCCCAATTCACCCCTCCACTTT	CASSLALAAPNSPLHF
TRBV11-3	NA	TRBD1	TRBJ2-7	TGTGCCAGCAGCGCCGGGACAGGCCTCTCCTACGAGCAGTACTTC	CASSAGTGLSYEQYF
TRBV7-3	NA	NA	TRBJ2-1	TGTGCCAGCAGCTTAGTTCAGGGGGGCGCCTATAATGAGCAGTTCTTC	CASSLVQGGAYNEQFF
TRBV5-1	NA	TRBD2	TRBJ2-1	TGCGCCACCAATGTGGGGACTAGTAGAATCGATGAGCAGTTCTTC	CATNVGTSRIDEQFF
TRBV7-9	NA	NA	TRBJ1-3	TGTGCCAGCAGCTCCCGCGGCACCATATATTTT	CASSSRGTIYF
TRBV18	once	NA	TRBJ1-1	TGTGCCAGCTCACTTGGTGGGAACACTGAAGCTTTCTTT	CASSLGGNTEAFF
TRBV5-1	once	NA	TRBJ1-1	TGCGCCAGCAGCGGTCAGGGCGGCGTTACTGAAGCTTTCTTT	CASSGQGGVTEAFF
TRBV5-6	NA	TRBD2	TRBJ2-3	TGTGCCAGCAGCTTGGCTTGGGGGAGGGCCACAGATACGCAGTATTTT	CASSLAWGRATDTQYF
TRBV9	NA	TRBD1	TRBJ2-2	TGTGCCAGCAGCGTGGTGACAGGGGCTTTCCCGGGGGAGCTGTTTTTT	CASSVVTGAFPGELFF
TRBV9	NA	NA	TRBJ2-3	TGTGCCAGCAGCGGACGGCCATTAGAGGATACGCAGTATTTT	CASSGRPLEDTQYF
TRBV28	NA	NA	TRBJ2-5	TGTGCCAGCAGTTTATTGGCAGGGTCAGAGACCCAGTACTTC	CASSLLAGSETQYF
TRBV6-5	once	NA	TRBJ2-3	TGTGCCAGCAGCTACGGACTGAGCACAGATACGCAGTATTTT	CASSYGLSTDTQYF
TRBV9	NA	TRBD2	TRBJ2-1	TGTGCCAGCAGCCTAGCGGCAACGATCTACAATGAGCAGTTCTTC	CASSLAATIYNEQFF
TRBV28	NA	NA	TRBJ1-3	TGTGCCAGCAGTCGAGCGGGTGGTGGAAACACCATATATTTT	CASSRAGGGNTIYF
TRBV5-1	NA	NA	TRBJ1-4	TGCGCCAGCAGCTTGGGGGGTAGCGGTGAAAAACTGTTTTTT	CASSLGGSGEKLFF
TRBV30	NA	NA	TRBJ2-1	TGTGCCTGGGGCGCCTACAATGAGCAGTTCTTC	CAWGAYNEQFF
TRBV5-1	NA	TRBD1	TRBJ1-1	TGCGCCAGCAGCATACAGGGGCCCATGAACACTGAAGCTTTCTTT	CASSIQGPMNTEAFF
TRBV7-9	NA	TRBD2	TRBJ2-7	TGTGCCAGCAGCCCCAGGGCCCTAGCGGGGGTCGAGCAGTACTTC	CASSPRALAGVEQYF
TRBV7-9	NA	TRBD1	TRBJ1-4	TGTGCCAGCAGCGGACAGACAGGGATAAATGAAAAACTGTTTTTT	CASSGQTGINEKLFF
TRBV5-1	NA	TRBD1	TRBJ1-1	TGCGCCAGCAGCCCCGGGACAGGGGCGGGTGAAGCTTTCTTT	CASSPGTGAGEAFF
TRBV5-5	NA	NA	TRBJ2-1	TGTGCCAGCAGCGCCGCGCCCTCCTACAATGAGCAGTTCTTC	CASSAAPSYNEQFF
TRBV30	few	TRBD1	TRBJ1-1	TGTGCCTGGAACAGGGGGCTTGGTGAAGCTTTCTTT	CAWNRGLGEAFF
TRBV11-2	NA	TRBD2	TRBJ2-3	TGTGCCAGCAGCTTACAGCTAGCGGGAGGCACAGATACGCAGTATTTT	CASSLQLAGGTDTQYF
TRBV19	NA	NA	TRBJ1-1	TGTGCCAGTAGTATTCAACAGGGCGGCACTGAAGCTTTCTTT	CASSIQQGGTEAFF
TRBV2	few	NA	TRBJ1-5	TGTGCCAGCAGATACGGGAGGGATCAGCCCCAGCATTTT	CASRYGRDQPQHF
TRBV21-1	once	NA	TRBJ2-7	TGTGCCAGCAGCAAAGGGGCTACTCTCTACGAGCAGTACTTC	CASSKGATLYEQYF
TRBV2	NA	NA	TRBJ1-1	TGTGCCAGCAGAGAACAAGTTGAAGCTTTCTTT	CASREQVEAFF
TRBV9	NA	TRBD1	TRBJ2-6	TGTGCCAGCAGCGAGGGGACAGGGTTCTCTGGGGCCAACGTCCTGACTTTC	CASSEGTGFSGANVLTF
TRBV6-5	NA	NA	TRBJ2-3	TGTGCCAGCAGTTACAGCTGGCTGGGTACGCAGTATTTT	CASSYSWLGTQYF
TRBV28	NA	TRBD1	TRBJ1-2	TGTGCCAGCACGGTGGCCGGGACAGGGTGGGGCTACACCTTC	CASTVAGTGWGYTF
TRBV14	NA	NA	TRBJ2-7	TGTGCCAGCGCCTACCGCGACGTAACCTACGAGCAGTACTTC	CASAYRDVTYEQYF
TRBV15	NA	NA	TRBJ1-2	TGTGCCACCAGCAGATCCACGGGGTTTCATGGCTACACCTTC	CATSRSTGFHGYTF
TRBV9	NA	TRBD1	TRBJ2-5	TGTGCCAGCAGCGTAGACAGGGGCGGGGAGACCCAGTACTTC	CASSVDRGGETQYF
TRBV4-2	NA	NA	TRBJ2-1	TGTGCCAGCAGCCAAGGACTTGGGGGCTCCCTAGTCAGCGCCGGGGGATACAATGAGCAGTTCTTC	CASSQGLGGSLVSAGGYNEQFF
TRBV29-1	NA	NA	TRBJ2-1	TGCAGCGTTGGGGGACAAGGGTACTACAATGAGCAGTTCTTC	CSVGGQGYYNEQFF
TRBV1	NA	NA	TRBJ2-1	TGCACCAGCAGCCAAATTAGCGGGAGGGCCGGCAATGAGCAGTTCTTC	CTSSQISGRAGNEQFF
TRBV5-1	few	NA	TRBJ1-1	TGCGCCAGCAGCTTGGAACAGGGGAACACTGAAGCTTTCTTT	CASSLEQGNTEAFF
TRBV19	NA	NA	TRBJ1-5	TGTGCCAGTAGTCCGGTAGTTCAGCCCCAGCATTTT	CASSPVVQPQHF
TRBV11-2	NA	TRBD1	TRBJ1-1	TGTGCCAGCAGCATACTACAGGGGATCTTGACTGAAGCTTTCTTT	CASSILQGILTEAFF
TRBV5-1	NA	NA	TRBJ2-7	TGCGCCAGCAGCTTGGTGGCAGGGGGGTACGAGCAGTACTTC	CASSLVAGGYEQYF
TRBV6-5	NA	NA	TRBJ1-1	TGTGCCAGCAGAGCGCCAGGGTTCCCCCACACTGAAGCTTTCTTT	CASRAPGFPHTEAFF
TRBV6-5	few	NA	TRBJ1-5	TGTGCCAGCAGTACGGGGAGCAATCAGCCCCAGCATTTT	CASSTGSNQPQHF
TRBV5-1	NA	NA	TRBJ1-1	TGCGCCAGCAGCTTGGACCCACAGGGCCCCAACACTGAAGCTTTCTTT	CASSLDPQGPNTEAFF
TRBV7-2	NA	NA	TRBJ1-5	TGTGCCAGCAGCTTATCCGGCAGGGTTGATCAGCCCCAGCATTTT	CASSLSGRVDQPQHF
TRBV7-9	NA	TRBD2	TRBJ2-2	TGTGCCAGCAGTCTAGCGGGAGCCGGGGAGCTGTTTTTT	CASSLAGAGELFF